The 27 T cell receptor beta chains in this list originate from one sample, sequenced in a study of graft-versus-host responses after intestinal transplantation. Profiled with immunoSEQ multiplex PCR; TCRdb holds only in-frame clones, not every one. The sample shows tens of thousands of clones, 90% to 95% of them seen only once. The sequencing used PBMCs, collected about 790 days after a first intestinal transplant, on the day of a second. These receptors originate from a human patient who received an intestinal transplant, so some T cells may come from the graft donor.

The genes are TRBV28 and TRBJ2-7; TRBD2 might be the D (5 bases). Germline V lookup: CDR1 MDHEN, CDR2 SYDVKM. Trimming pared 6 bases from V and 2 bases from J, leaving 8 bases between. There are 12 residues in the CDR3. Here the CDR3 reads CASSPGTYEQYF. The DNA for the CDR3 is TGTGCCAGCAGCCCCGGGACCTACGAGCAGTACTTC.

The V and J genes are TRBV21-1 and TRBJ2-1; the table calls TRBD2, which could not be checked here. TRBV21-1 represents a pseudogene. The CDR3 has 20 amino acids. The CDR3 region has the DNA TGTGCCAGCAGCAAAGAGGGTATCGGGGGAGGGGCTGTCTCCTACAATGAGCAGTTCTTC. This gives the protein CASSKEGIGGGAVSYNEQFF.

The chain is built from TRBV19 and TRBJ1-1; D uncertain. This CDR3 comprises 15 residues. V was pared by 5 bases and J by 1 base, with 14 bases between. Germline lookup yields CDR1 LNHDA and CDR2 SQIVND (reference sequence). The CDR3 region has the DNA TGTGCCAGTAGTTATTTCGGCTGGCGGAACACTGAAGCTTTCTTT. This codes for CASSYFGWRNTEAFF.

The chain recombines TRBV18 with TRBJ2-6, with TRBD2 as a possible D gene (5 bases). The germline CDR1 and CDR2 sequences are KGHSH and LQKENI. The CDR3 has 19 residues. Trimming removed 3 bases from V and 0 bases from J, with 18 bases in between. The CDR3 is CASSPYESAGFSGANVLTF. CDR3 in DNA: TGTGCCAGCTCACCGTACGAAAGCGCGGGCTTCTCTGGGGCCAACGTCCTGACTTTC. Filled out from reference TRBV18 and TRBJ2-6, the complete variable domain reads NAGVMQNPRHLVRRRGQEARLRCSPMKGHSHVYWYRQLPEEGLKFMVYLQKENIIDESGMPKERFSAEFPKEGPSILRIQQVVRGDSAAYFCASSPYESAGFSGANVLTFGAGSRLTVL.

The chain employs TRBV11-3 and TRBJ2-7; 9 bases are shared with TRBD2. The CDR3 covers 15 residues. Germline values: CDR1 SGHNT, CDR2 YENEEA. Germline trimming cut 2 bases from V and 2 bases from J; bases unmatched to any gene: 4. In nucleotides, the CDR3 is TGTGCCAGCAGCTTATCGGCGGGAGGGCCCTACGAGCAGTACTTC. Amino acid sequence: CASSLSAGGPYEQYF.

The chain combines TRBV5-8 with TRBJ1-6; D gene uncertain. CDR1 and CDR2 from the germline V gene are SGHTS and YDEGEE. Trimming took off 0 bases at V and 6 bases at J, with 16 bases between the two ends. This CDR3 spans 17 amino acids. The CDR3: CASSLGRAQPVNSPLHF. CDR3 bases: TGTGCCAGCAGCTTGGGTCGGGCCCAACCTGTTAATTCACCCCTCCACTTT. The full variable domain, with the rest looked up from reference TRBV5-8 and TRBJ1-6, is EAGVTQSPTHLIKTRGQQATLRCSPISGHTSVYWYQQALGLGLQFLLWYDEGEERNRGNFPPRFSGRQFPNYSSELNVNALELEDSALYLCASSLGRAQPVNSPLHFGNGTRLTVT.

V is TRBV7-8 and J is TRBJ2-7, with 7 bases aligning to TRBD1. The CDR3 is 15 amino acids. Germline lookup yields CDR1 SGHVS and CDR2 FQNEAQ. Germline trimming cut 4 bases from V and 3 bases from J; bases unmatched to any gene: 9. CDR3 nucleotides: TGTGCCAGCAGCTCAACGACAGGGTGGGACTACGAGCAGTACTTC. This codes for CASSSTTGWDYEQYF.

The CDR3 coding sequence is TGTGCCAGCAGTTACTCGTTTGAGTACGAGCAGTACTTC. Amino acids: CASSYSFEYEQYF. The rearrangement links TRBV6-5 to TRBJ2-7; D unresolved. The CDR3 spans 13 residues. V lost 0 bases to trimming and J lost 4 bases, with 7 bases between them. CDR1 and CDR2 (germline): MNHEY, SVGAGI.

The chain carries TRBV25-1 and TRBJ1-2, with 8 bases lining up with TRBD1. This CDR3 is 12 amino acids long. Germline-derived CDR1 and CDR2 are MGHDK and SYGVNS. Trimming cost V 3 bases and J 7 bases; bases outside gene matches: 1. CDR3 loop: CASSDRGPGYTF. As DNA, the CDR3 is TGTGCCAGCAGTGACAGGGGGCCTGGCTACACCTTC.

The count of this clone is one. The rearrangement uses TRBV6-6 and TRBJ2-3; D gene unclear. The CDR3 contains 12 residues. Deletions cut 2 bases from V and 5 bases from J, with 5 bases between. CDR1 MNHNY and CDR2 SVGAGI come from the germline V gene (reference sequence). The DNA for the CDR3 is TGTGCCAGCAGTTACAGCTTAGATACGCAGTATTTT. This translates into CASSYSLDTQYF.

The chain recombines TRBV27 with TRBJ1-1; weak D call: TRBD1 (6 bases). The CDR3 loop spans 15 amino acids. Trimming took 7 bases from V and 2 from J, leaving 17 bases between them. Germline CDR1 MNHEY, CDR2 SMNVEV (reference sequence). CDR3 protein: CASNLFDRPNTEAFF. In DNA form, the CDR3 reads TGTGCCAGCAACCTCTTCGACAGGCCAAACACTGAAGCTTTCTTT.

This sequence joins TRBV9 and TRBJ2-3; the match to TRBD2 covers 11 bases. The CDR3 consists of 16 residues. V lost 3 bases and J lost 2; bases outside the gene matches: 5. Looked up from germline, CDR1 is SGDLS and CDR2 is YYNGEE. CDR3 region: CASSGGLADNTDTQYF. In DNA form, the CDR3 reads TGTGCCAGCAGCGGGGGACTAGCGGATAACACAGATACGCAGTATTTT.

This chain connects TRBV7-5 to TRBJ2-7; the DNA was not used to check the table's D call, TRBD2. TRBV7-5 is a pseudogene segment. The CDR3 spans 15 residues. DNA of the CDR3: TGTGCCAGAAGCTTACCGACCGGTGGCGGCTACGAGCAGTACTTC. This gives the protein CARSLPTGGGYEQYF.

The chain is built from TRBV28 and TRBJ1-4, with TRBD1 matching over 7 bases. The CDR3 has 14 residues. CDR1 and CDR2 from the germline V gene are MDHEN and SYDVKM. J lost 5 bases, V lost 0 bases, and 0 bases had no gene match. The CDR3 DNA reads TGTGCCAGCAGTTTATGGACAGGGAATGAAAAACTGTTTTTT. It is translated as CASSLWTGNEKLFF.

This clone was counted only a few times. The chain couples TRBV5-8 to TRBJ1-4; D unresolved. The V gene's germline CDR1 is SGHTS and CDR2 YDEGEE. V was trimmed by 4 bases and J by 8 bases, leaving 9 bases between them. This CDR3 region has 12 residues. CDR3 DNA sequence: TGTGCCAGCAGCCACAGTAGGGAAAAACTGTTTTTT. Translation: CASSHSREKLFF.

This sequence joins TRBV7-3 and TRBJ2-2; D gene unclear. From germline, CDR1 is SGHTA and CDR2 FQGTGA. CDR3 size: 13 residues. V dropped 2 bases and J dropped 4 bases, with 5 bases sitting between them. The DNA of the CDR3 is TGTGCCAGCAGCTTAGGCGGCACCGGGGAGCTGTTTTTT. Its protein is CASSLGGTGELFF.

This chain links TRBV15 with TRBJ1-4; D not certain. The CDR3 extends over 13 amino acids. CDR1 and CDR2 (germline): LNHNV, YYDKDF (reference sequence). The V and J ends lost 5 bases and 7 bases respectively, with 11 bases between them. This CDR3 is CATSPTAGEKLFF. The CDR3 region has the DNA TGTGCCACCAGCCCGACTGCGGGTGAAAAACTGTTTTTT.

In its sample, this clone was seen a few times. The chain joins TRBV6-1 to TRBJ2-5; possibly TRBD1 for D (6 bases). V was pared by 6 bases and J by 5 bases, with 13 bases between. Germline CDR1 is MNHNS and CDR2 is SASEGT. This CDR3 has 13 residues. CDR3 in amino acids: CASRAGQGETQYF. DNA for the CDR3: TGTGCCAGCAGGGCAGGGCAGGGGGAGACCCAGTACTTC.

CDR3 protein: CASSVAPWGASYEQYF. CDR3 DNA: TGTGCCAGCAGCGTAGCTCCTTGGGGTGCTTCCTACGAGCAGTACTTC. This chain joins TRBV9 and TRBJ2-7; D is unclear. The V gene lost 0 bases and the J gene lost 1 base, with 14 bases spanning the gap. The CDR3 spans 16 residues. The germline V gene has CDR1 SGDLS and CDR2 YYNGEE. Based on the CDR3 plus reference TRBV9 and TRBJ2-7, the full variable domain is DSGVTQTPKHLITATGQRVTLRCSPRSGDLSVYWYQQSLDQGLQFLIQYYNGEERAKGNILERFSAQQFPDLHSELNLSSLELGDSALYFCASSVAPWGASYEQYFGPGTRLTVT.

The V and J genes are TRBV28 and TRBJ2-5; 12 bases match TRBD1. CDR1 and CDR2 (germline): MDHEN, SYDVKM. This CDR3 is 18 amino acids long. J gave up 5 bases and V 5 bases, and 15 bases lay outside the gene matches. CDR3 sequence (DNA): TGTGCCAGCAGTGCCTCTCTGGGGGGACAGGGGGCGACGGAGACCCAGTACTTC. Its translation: CASSASLGGQGATETQYF.

The chain's CDR3 is CASSEQGLNTEAFF. CDR3 sequence (DNA): TGTGCCAGCAGCGAGCAGGGTCTGAACACTGAAGCTTTCTTT. The gene calls are TRBV9 and TRBJ1-1; tentatively, D is TRBD1 (5 bases). Trimming stripped 3 bases from V and 0 bases from J, with 9 bases between. The CDR3 is 14 residues long. Looked up from germline, CDR1 is SGDLS and CDR2 is YYNGEE.

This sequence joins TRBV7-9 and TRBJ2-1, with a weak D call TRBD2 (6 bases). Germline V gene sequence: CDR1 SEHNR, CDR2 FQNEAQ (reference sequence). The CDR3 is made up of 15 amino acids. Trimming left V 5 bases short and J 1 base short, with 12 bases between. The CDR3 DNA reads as TGTGCCAGCAGCCCGGTCGGGGGTTCCTACAATGAGCAGTTCTTC. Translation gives CASSPVGGSYNEQFF.

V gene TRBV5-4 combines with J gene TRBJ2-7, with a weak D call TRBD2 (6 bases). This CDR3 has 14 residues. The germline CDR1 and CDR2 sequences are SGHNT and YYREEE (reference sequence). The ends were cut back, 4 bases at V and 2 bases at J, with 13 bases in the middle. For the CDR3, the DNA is TGTGCCAGCAGCCAACTGGGACTTACCTACGAGCAGTACTTC. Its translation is CASSQLGLTYEQYF.

This CDR3 reads CASSLFGSFSYTF. As DNA, the CDR3 is TGTGCCAGCAGTTTATTTGGTTCCTTTAGCTACACCTTC. This chain joins TRBV27 and TRBJ1-2; D unclear. Trimming took off 1 base at V and 9 bases at J, with 12 bases between the two ends. Germline assignment: CDR1 MNHEY and CDR2 SMNVEV (reference sequence). The CDR3 has 13 amino acids.

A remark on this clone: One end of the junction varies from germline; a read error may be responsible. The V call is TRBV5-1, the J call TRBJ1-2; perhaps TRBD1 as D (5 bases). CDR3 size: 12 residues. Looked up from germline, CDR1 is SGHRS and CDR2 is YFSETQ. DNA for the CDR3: TGCGCCAGCAGGGACACCGACTATGGCCACACCTTC. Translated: CASRDTDYGHTF.

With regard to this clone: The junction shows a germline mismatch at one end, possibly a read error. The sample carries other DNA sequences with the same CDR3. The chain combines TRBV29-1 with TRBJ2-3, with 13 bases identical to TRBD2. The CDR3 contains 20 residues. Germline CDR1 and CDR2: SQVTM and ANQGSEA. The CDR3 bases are TGCAGCGTTGAAGATACTAGCGGGAGGGCCTTAAGTGTTCTCACAGATACACAGTATTTT. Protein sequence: CSVEDTSGRALSVLTDTQYF.

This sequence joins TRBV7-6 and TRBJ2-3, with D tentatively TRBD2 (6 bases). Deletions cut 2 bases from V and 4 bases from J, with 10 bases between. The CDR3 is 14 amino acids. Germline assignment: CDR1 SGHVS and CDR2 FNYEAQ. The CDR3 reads CASSLTGSADTQYF. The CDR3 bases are TGTGCCAGCAGCTTAACCGGGAGCGCAGATACGCAGTATTTT.